These 3 T cell receptor beta chains share one sample of origin, sequenced in a study of shared clonotypes between healthy human individuals (dated by TCRdb to 2020 to 2022). Library generation was performed with the immunoSEQ multiplex PCR assay. Sourced from immuneACCESS, this table was stored by TCRdb with only in-frame sequences that have V and J called. A share of the clones is absent; for the studies checked, an unresolved V gene accounts for under half, and the remainder has no known explanation. Within this sample are 450,000 to 500,000 clones, with 70% to 85% of them counted one time only. Together, the top ten hold around 12% of the sample. The sequenced material came from PBMCs. The receptors here all came from a woman between 40 and 50 years old in good health. Some clones in this sample may be carry-over from other donors' samples.

The chain combines TRBV10-1 with TRBJ2-7; 7 bases match TRBD1. V was clipped by 3 bases and J by 5 bases; unmatched bases: 7. Germline loops: CDR1 WNHNN, CDR2 SYGVQD (reference sequence). CDR3 length: 14 residues. CDR3 sequence (DNA): TGCGCCAGCAGTGAAGCCGGGACAGACGACGAGCAGTACTTC. This gives the protein CASSEAGTDDEQYF.

This rearrangement joins TRBV19 to TRBJ2-7, with TRBD2 identical over 11 bases. V dropped 2 bases and J dropped 7; count of bases not matched to a gene: 4. Germline V gene data show CDR1 as LNHDA and CDR2 as SQIVND (reference sequence). The CDR3 sequence is 14 residues long. The CDR3 spells CASSIPGLAEEQYF. In nucleotides, the CDR3 is TGTGCCAGTAGTATACCGGGACTAGCGGAGGAGCAGTACTTC.

This clone has just one count. Just one base apart from a much larger clone, this may be a read error. Other DNA sequences in this sample translate to the same CDR3. The CDR3 DNA follows: TGCGCCAGCAGTGACGGACAGGGACTACTAGAGCAGTACTTC. Protein product: CASSDGQGLLEQYF. This rearrangement joins TRBV5-1 to TRBJ2-7; weak D call: TRBD1 (8 bases). Germline assignment: CDR1 SGHRS and CDR2 YFSETQ. There are 14 residues in the CDR3. V lost 5 bases and J lost 7, with 19 bases in between.